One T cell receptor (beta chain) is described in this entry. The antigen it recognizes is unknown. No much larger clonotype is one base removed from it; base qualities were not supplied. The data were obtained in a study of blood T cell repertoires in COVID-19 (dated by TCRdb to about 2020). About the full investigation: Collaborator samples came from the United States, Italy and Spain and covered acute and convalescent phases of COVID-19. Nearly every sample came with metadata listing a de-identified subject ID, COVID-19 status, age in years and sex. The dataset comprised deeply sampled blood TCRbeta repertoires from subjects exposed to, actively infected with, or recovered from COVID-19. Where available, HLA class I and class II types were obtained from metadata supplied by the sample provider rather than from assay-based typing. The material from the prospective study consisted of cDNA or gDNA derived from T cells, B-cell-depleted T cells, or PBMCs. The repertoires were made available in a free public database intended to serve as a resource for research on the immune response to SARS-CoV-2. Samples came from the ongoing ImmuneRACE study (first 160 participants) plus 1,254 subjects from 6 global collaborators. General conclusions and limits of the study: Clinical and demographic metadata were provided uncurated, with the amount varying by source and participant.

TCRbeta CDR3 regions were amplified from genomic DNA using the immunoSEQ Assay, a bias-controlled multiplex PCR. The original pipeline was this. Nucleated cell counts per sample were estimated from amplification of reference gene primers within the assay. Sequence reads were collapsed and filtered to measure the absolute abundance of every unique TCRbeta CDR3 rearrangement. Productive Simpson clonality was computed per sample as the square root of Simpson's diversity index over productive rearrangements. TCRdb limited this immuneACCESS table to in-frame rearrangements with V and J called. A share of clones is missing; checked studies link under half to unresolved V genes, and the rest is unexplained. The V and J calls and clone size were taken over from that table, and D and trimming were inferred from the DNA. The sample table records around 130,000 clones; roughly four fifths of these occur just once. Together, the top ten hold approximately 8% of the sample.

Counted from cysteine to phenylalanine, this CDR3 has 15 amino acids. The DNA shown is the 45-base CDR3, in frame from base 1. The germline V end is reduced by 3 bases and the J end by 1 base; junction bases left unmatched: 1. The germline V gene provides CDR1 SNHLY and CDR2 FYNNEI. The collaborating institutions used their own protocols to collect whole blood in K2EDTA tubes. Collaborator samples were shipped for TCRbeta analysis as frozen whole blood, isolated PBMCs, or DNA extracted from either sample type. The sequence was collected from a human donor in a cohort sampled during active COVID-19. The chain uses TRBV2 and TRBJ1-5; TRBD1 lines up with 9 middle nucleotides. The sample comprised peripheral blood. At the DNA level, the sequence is TGTGCCAGCAGTGAGGGACAGGGAAGCAATCAGCCCCAGCATTTT. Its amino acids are CASSEGQGSNQPQHF.